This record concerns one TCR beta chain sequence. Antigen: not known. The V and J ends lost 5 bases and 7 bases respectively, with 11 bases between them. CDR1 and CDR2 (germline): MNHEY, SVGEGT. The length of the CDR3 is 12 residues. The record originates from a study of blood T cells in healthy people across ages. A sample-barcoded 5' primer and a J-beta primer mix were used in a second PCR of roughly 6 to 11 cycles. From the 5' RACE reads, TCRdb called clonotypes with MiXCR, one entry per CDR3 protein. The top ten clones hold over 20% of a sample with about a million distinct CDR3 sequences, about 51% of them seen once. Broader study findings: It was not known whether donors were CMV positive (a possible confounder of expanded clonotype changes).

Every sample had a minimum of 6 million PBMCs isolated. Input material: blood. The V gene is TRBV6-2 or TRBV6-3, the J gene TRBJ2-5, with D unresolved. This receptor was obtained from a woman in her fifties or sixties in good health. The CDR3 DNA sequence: TGTGCCAGCAGTACAAACTCGGGGACCCAGTACTTC. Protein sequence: CASSTNSGTQYF.